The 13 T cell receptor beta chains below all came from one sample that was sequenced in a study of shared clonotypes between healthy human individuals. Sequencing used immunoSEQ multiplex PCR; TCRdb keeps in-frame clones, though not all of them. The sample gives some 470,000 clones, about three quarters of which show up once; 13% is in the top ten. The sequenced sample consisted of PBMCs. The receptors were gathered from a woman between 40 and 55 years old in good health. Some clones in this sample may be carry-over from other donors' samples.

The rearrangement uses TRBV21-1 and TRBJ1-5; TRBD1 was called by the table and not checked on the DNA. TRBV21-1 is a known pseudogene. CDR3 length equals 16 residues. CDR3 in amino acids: CASTNGQGIGNQPQHF. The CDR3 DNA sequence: TGTGCCAGCACCAACGGACAGGGAATTGGCAATCAGCCCCAGCATTTT.

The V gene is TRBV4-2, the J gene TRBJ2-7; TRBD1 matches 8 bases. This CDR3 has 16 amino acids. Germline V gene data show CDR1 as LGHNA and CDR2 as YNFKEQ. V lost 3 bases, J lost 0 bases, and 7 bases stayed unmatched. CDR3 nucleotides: TGTGCCAGCAGCCAGCCGGGACAGGTTTTCTCCTACGAGCAGTACTTC. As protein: CASSQPGQVFSYEQYF.

The CDR3, as DNA: TGTGCCTGGAGGTTCCTGGGGGGGAGTGAGCAGTTCTTC. Translated: CAWRFLGGSEQFF. This chain connects TRBV30 to TRBJ2-1; 7 nucleotides align to TRBD2. V trimming: 3 bases; J trimming: 9 bases; junction bases outside the gene matches: 8. The CDR3 has 13 amino acids. Germline V lookup: CDR1 GTSNPN, CDR2 SVGIG (reference sequence).

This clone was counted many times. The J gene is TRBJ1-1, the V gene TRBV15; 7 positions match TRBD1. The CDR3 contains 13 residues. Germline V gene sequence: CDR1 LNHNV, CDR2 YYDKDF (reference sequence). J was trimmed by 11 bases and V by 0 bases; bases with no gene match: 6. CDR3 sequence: CATSRERRGQAFF. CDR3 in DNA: TGTGCCACCAGCAGAGAGCGGAGGGGGCAGGCTTTCTTT.

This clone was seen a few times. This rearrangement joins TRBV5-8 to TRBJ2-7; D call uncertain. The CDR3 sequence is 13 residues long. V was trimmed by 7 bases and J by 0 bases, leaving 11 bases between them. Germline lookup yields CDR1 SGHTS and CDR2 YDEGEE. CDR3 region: CASAFQSSYEQYF. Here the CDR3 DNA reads TGTGCCAGCGCCTTCCAGAGCTCCTACGAGCAGTACTTC.

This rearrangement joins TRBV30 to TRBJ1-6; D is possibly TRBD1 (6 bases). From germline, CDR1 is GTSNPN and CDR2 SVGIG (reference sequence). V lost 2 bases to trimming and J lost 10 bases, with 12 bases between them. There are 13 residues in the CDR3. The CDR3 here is CAWSSYRESPLHF. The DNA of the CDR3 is TGTGCCTGGAGTTCCTACAGGGAATCACCCCTCCACTTT.

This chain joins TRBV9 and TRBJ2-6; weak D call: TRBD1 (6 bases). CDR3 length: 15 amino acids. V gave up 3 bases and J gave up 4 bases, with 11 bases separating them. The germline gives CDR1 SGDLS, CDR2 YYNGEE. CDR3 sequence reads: CASSGLGAGANVLTF. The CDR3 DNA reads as TGTGCCAGCAGCGGACTGGGGGCAGGGGCCAACGTCCTGACTTTC.

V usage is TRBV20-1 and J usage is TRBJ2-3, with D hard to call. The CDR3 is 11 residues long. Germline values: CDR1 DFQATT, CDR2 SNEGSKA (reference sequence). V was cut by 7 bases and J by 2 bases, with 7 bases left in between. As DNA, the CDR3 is TGCAGTGTTACGACCACAGATACGCAGTATTTT. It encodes CSVTTTDTQYF.

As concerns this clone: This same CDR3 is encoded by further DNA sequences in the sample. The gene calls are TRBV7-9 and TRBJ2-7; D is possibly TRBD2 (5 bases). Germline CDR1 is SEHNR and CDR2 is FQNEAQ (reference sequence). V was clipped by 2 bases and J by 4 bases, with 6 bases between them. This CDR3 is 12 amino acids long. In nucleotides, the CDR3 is TGTGCCAGCAGCTTATCGGGGTACGAGCAGTACTTC. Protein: CASSLSGYEQYF.

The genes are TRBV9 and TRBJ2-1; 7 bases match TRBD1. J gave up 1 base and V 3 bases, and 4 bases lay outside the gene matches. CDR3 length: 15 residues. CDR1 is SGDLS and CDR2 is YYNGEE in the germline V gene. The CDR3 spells CASSAKQGSYNEQFF. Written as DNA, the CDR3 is TGTGCCAGCAGCGCCAAACAGGGGTCCTACAATGAGCAGTTCTTC. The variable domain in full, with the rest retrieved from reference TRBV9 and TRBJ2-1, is DSGVTQTPKHLITATGQRVTLRCSPRSGDLSVYWYQQSLDQGLQFLIQYYNGEERAKGNILERFSAQQFPDLHSELNLSSLELGDSALYFCASSAKQGSYNEQFFGPGTRLTVL.

This CDR3 reads CASSRTTGGSEAFF. CDR3 sequence (DNA): TGTGCCAGCAGCCGAACGACAGGGGGAAGCGAAGCTTTCTTT. The chain combines TRBV4-2 with TRBJ1-1, with TRBD1 matching over 9 bases. Trimming cost V 4 bases and J 8 bases; bases outside gene matches: 8. The CDR3 runs 14 residues. CDR1 and CDR2 from the germline V gene are LGHNA and YNFKEQ.

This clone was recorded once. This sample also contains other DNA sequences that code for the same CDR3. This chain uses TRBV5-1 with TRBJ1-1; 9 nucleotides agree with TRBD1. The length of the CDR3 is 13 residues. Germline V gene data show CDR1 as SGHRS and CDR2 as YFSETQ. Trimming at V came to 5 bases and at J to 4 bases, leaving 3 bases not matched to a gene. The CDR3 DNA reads TGCGCCAGCAGTCTGACAGGGGGCACTGAAGCTTTCTTT. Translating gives CASSLTGGTEAFF.

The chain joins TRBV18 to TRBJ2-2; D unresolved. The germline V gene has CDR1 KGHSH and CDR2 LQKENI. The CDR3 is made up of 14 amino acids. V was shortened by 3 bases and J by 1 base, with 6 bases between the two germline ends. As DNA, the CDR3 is TGTGCCAGCTCACCGGCCCAGAACACCGGGGAGCTGTTTTTT. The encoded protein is CASSPAQNTGELFF.